Listed below are T cell receptor beta chains from one sample, sequenced in a study of blood T cell repertoires in COVID-19. Generated by immunoSEQ multiplex PCR, the TCRdb table keeps only in-frame clones and is missing some. Altogether approximately 43,000 clones are present, around 81% being singletons, with the ten largest covering less than 40%. The sample consisted of peripheral blood. These receptors came from a man aged 40-55 years with active or convalescent COVID-19. CDR3s leave out the opening cysteine and the closing phenylalanine or tryptophan. The D gene is left open where the match is weak.

TRBV10-3	TRBD2	TRBJ2-2	AAGREGTGELF
TRBV28	.	TRBJ1-5	ASRPPRGGSNQPQH
TRBV5-1	TRBD1	TRBJ1-6	ASSPGTGDNSPLH
TRBV15	.	TRBJ1-2	ATSRVHGANYGYT
TRBV15	TRBD2	TRBJ2-5	ATRSAGGPLETQY
TRBV4-2	TRBD2	TRBJ2-1	ASSQDSGTL
TRBV27	TRBD1	TRBJ2-2	ASRYMDRDTGELF
TRBV7-9	.	TRBJ1-3	ASSSSQGLGNTIY
TRBV27	TRBD1	TRBJ1-2	ASSLIGTGYGYT
TRBV5-1	.	TRBJ1-1	ASSLEGSGITEAF
TRBV7-9	.	TRBJ2-5	ASSLARGTVGETQY
TRBV2	TRBD1	TRBJ1-4	ASSERQGTEKLF
TRBV21-1	.	TRBJ2-7	ARGGLAGNSYEQY
TRBV5-6	.	TRBJ2-2	ASSLATLAGELF
TRBV14	.	TRBJ1-4	ASSQGLQRTNEKLF
TRBV12-3/TRBV12-4	.	TRBJ1-2	ASSFDSSYGYT
TRBV6-4	TRBD2	TRBJ2-1	ASSDAAGAYNEQF
TRBV30	TRBD1	TRBJ2-7	AWRDRRYEQY
TRBV5-1	TRBD2	TRBJ2-6	ASSTRGGPSGANVLT
TRBV27	TRBD2	TRBJ2-2	ASSGGTSFSGELF
TRBV4-1	.	TRBJ2-7	ASSQVDIQGQEYEQY
TRBV11-3	.	TRBJ2-7	ASSTSSYEQY
TRBV11-3	.	TRBJ1-1	ASSFNRYTEAF
TRBV4-3	.	TRBJ1-5	ASSQAHTGTYNQPQH
TRBV27	TRBD1	TRBJ1-1	ASRGQGMGNTEAF
TRBV18	TRBD1	TRBJ1-1	ASSLLDRGPLTEAF
TRBV18	.	TRBJ2-3	ASSPPNLSTDTQY
TRBV7-9	.	TRBJ1-1	ASSLRTLNTEAF
TRBV9	TRBD1	TRBJ2-2	ASSADRAGTGELF
TRBV15	.	TRBJ2-7	ATSTLLSSYEQY
TRBV7-9	TRBD1	TRBJ1-5	ASSLVQGAQGRQPQH
TRBV28	.	TRBJ1-5	ASCRRPYYQPQH
TRBV30	.	TRBJ2-7	AWSVRAGLYEQY
TRBV27	.	TRBJ1-1	ASSLGQTNTEAF
TRBV30	TRBD2	TRBJ2-1	AWRERLAGVFGNEQF
TRBV5-6	.	TRBJ2-7	ASSLARGVNEQY
TRBV10-3	.	TRBJ2-7	AISGLDSYEQY
TRBV9	.	TRBJ2-5	ASSLGPPGGETQY
TRBV5-1	TRBD1	TRBJ2-7	ASSSGNRGHEQY
TRBV2	TRBD2	TRBJ2-3	ASSDGGGGTDTQY
TRBV25-1	TRBD1	TRBJ1-1	ASSELGQGYTEAF
TRBV3-1/TRBV3-2	TRBD2	TRBJ2-1	ASSQGGGGTSDEQF
TRBV15	TRBD2	TRBJ2-1	ATSSLRLAGEGNEQF
TRBV12-3/TRBV12-4	.	TRBJ1-2	ASSLRGGYGYT
TRBV7-9	.	TRBJ2-7	ASSLAGAEQY
TRBV30	.	TRBJ1-6	AWRDSYNSPLH
TRBV18	TRBD2	TRBJ2-1	ASSPPSGRRDEQF
TRBV27	TRBD1	TRBJ1-4	ASLSTGGTNEKLF
TRBV7-6	TRBD1	TRBJ1-1	ASSLDKHRGVNTEAF
TRBV20-1	TRBD2	TRBJ2-7	SASPGGSYEQY
TRBV11-3	.	TRBJ1-6	ASSLGDSLNSPLH
TRBV28	.	TRBJ1-5	ASSFQGFANQPQH
TRBV7-2	TRBD1	TRBJ2-5	ASSSRTGNQETQY
TRBV29-1	.	TRBJ2-5	SVSTLVGGKETQY
TRBV18	.	TRBJ2-6	ASSPGTGPASGANVLT
TRBV4-1	TRBD1	TRBJ2-7	ASSQDPPGTGVYEQY